The 32 T cell receptor beta chains reported below all come from one sample, sequenced in a study of shared clonotypes between healthy human individuals. Naive CD8 isolation took CD45RO-negative cells positively selected for CCR7 and excluded terminally differentiated effector memory CD45RA+ cells. Repertoires were generated with immunoSEQ multiplex PCR, while TCRdb's copy carries only in-frame clones and drops some. This sample carries hundreds of thousands of clones, 90% to 95% of them seen once, and the ten largest clones take over 0.09%. The sequencing input was naive CD8+ T cells sorted from blood. The source of these receptors is a woman younger than 45 in good health.

The chain uses TRBV27 and TRBJ2-7; 13 bases map to TRBD2. Germline lookup yields CDR1 MNHEY and CDR2 SMNVEV (reference sequence). This CDR3 is 17 amino acids long. V dropped 2 bases and J dropped 5; count of bases not matched to a gene: 9. CDR3 sequence (DNA): TGTGCCAGCAGTTTAAGACGACTAGCGGGAGGTATGAACGAGCAGTACTTC. Translating it yields CASSLRRLAGGMNEQYF.

The V and J genes are TRBV4-1 and TRBJ2-7; TRBD2 matches 7 bases. CDR1 is MGHRA and CDR2 is YSYEKL in the germline V gene. The CDR3 sequence is 15 residues long. Trimming cost V 3 bases and J 4 bases; bases outside gene matches: 9. In DNA form, the CDR3 reads TGCGCCAGCAGCCAGGTGAGCGGGGAAGATTACGAGCAGTACTTC. This sequence encodes CASSQVSGEDYEQYF.

The chain combines TRBV6-1 with TRBJ2-7; 11 bases line up with TRBD2. With 4 bases clipped from V and 4 bases from J, the junction kept 9 bases outside the gene matches. The CDR3 loop spans 16 amino acids. Germline assignment: CDR1 MNHNS and CDR2 SASEGT. The CDR3 DNA follows: TGTGCCAGCAGTGGGGACACTAGCGGGAGCTATTACGAGCAGTACTTC. This encodes CASSGDTSGSYYEQYF.

The chain joins TRBV9 to TRBJ1-2; TRBD1 agrees at 9 bases. This CDR3 is 15 amino acids long. Trimming cost V 3 bases and J 4 bases; bases outside gene matches: 7. CDR1 SGDLS and CDR2 YYNGEE come from the germline V gene. CDR3 loop: CASSGWDRDVYGYTF. In nucleotides, the CDR3 is TGTGCCAGCAGCGGTTGGGACAGGGATGTCTATGGCTACACCTTC.

The V and J genes are TRBV27 and TRBJ2-1; the D gene is possibly TRBD1 (6 bases). With 7 bases removed from V and 7 bases from J, the gap between germline ends came to 17 bases. The CDR3 spans 14 residues. From germline, CDR1 is MNHEY and CDR2 SMNVEV (reference sequence). The CDR3 protein is CASTRQGPWNEQFF. Here the CDR3 DNA reads TGTGCCAGCACCAGGCAGGGGCCATGGAATGAGCAGTTCTTC.

The J gene is TRBJ1-1, the V gene TRBV28; 8 nucleotides match TRBD1. The J segment lost 6 bases and the V segment lost 7 bases, leaving 10 bases of the junction unmatched. CDR1 is MDHEN and CDR2 is SYDVKM in the germline V gene. This CDR3 region has 14 residues. CDR3 nucleotides: TGTGCCAGCACTCAGGACAGGGTTTTGGCTGAAGCTTTCTTT. Encoded protein: CASTQDRVLAEAFF.

The chain joins TRBV7-9 to TRBJ2-7; D not certain. V was clipped by 1 base and J by 3 bases, with 7 bases between them. CDR3 length: 13 amino acids. Germline-derived CDR1 and CDR2 are SEHNR and FQNEAQ (reference sequence). Written as DNA, the CDR3 is TGTGCCAGCAGCTTAGGTCCCCTCTACGAGCAGTACTTC. It codes for CASSLGPLYEQYF. The complete variable domain, with remaining parts taken from reference TRBV7-9 and TRBJ2-7, reads DTGVSQNPRHKITKRGQNVTFRCDPISEHNRLYWYRQTLGQGPEFLTYFQNEAQLEKSRLLSDRFSAERPKGSFSTLEIQRTEQGDSAMYLCASSLGPLYEQYFGPGTRLTVT.

V and J are TRBV19 and TRBJ1-1; D call uncertain. There are 14 residues in the CDR3. V was shortened by 0 bases and J by 11 bases, with 16 bases between the two germline ends. CDR1 and CDR2 from the germline V gene are LNHDA and SQIVND (reference sequence). The CDR3 reads CASSIDSLPHGAFF. The CDR3 nucleotides are TGTGCCAGTAGTATAGATAGCCTTCCTCATGGGGCTTTCTTT. The variable domain in full, completed from reference TRBV19 and TRBJ1-1, reads DGGITQSPKYLFRKEGQNVTLSCEQNLNHDAMYWYRQDPGQGLRLIYYSQIVNDFQKGDIAEGYSVSREKKESFPLTVTSAQKNPTAFYLCASSIDSLPHGAFFGQGTRLTVV.

The gene calls are TRBV30 and TRBJ1-4; D perhaps matches TRBD1 (6 bases). Trimming shortened V by 2 bases and J by 7 bases, and 14 bases separated the two germline ends. The germline CDR1 and CDR2 sequences are GTSNPN and SVGIG (reference sequence). The CDR3 length is 14 residues. CDR3 sequence (DNA): TGTGCCTGGAGTACCGGGACACCCTTTGAAAAACTGTTTTTT. Translated: CAWSTGTPFEKLFF.

The chain uses TRBV28 and TRBJ1-6, with 8 bases identical to TRBD1. This CDR3 region has 14 residues. Germline lookup yields CDR1 MDHEN and CDR2 SYDVKM. V was clipped by 3 bases and J by 9 bases; unmatched bases: 4. The CDR3 loop reads CASSFTGGSSPLHF. Here the CDR3 DNA reads TGTGCCAGCAGTTTCACAGGGGGGAGTTCACCCCTCCACTTT.

The J gene is TRBJ2-7, the V gene TRBV11-2, with a tentative D call TRBD1 (6 bases). V lost 8 bases and J 5 bases, leaving 16 bases between the germline ends. Germline V lookup: CDR1 SGHAT, CDR2 FQNNGV. CDR3 length equals 13 residues. The CDR3 nucleotides are TGTGCCAGCGCAGAGACAGGTTCCCACGAGCAGTACTTC. Translating it yields CASAETGSHEQYF.

With regard to this clone: Additional DNA sequences in this sample encode the identical CDR3. V is TRBV6-1 and J is TRBJ2-7, with 7 bases lining up with TRBD2. The CDR3 has 14 residues. Germline CDR1 and CDR2: MNHNS and SASEGT. With V trimmed by 3 bases and J by 1 base, 3 bases remained unmatched. CDR3 nucleotide sequence: TGTGCCAGCAGTGAGGGAGGGTTTTCCTACGAGCAGTACTTC. Its translation: CASSEGGFSYEQYF.

This chain uses TRBV29-1 with TRBJ1-1; the D is unclear. CDR3 size: 10 residues. The V and J ends lost 4 bases and 11 bases respectively, with 11 bases between them. CDR1 SQVTM and CDR2 ANQGSEA come from the germline V gene. The CDR3, as DNA: TGCAGCGTTGCGAGAGAGGAGGCTTTCTTT. It codes for CSVAREEAFF.

The chain links TRBV5-5 to TRBJ1-5; D is uncertain. The germline gives CDR1 SGHKS, CDR2 YYEKEE (reference sequence). The CDR3 consists of 13 residues. Trimming stripped 4 bases from V and 8 bases from J, with 13 bases between. Here the CDR3 DNA reads TGTGCCAGCAGCGCAGAAATTGGGGAGCCCCAGCATTTT. Encoded protein: CASSAEIGEPQHF. Based on the CDR3 plus reference TRBV5-5 and TRBJ1-5, the full variable domain is DAGVTQSPTHLIKTRGQQVTLRCSPISGHKSVSWYQQVLGQGPQFIFQYYEKEERGRGNFPDRFSARQFPNYSSELNVNALLLGDSALYLCASSAEIGEPQHFGDGTRLSIL.

The rearrangement links TRBV4-2 to TRBJ2-5; D possibly corresponds to TRBD2 (6 bases). The J call is uncertain, as TRBJ2-7 better fits the DNA end. This CDR3 comprises 15 residues. Germline V gene sequence: CDR1 LGHNA, CDR2 YNFKEQ. As DNA, the CDR3 is TGTGCCAGCAGCCAAGAAAATGCGCGGGAATACGAGCAGTACTTC. It codes for CASSQENAREYEQYF.

V usage is TRBV4-1 and J usage is TRBJ2-1, with 8 bases that match TRBD2. The CDR3 totals 17 residues. Unmatched junction bases numbered 14, after V lost 3 bases and J lost 7 bases. The germline V gene encodes CDR1 MGHRA and CDR2 YSYEKL. The DNA for the CDR3 is TGCGCCAGCAGCCAGGACCTTCTTTCACTAGCGGATAATGAGCAGTTCTTC. Amino acids: CASSQDLLSLADNEQFF.

The chain recombines TRBV27 with TRBJ2-7; no firm D call. The V gene lost 5 bases and the J gene lost 3 bases, with 5 bases spanning the gap. CDR3 length: 11 amino acids. Germline CDR1 MNHEY, CDR2 SMNVEV (reference sequence). DNA of the CDR3: TGTGCCAGCAGTCCCTTCTACGAGCAGTACTTC. Protein: CASSPFYEQYF.

This chain joins TRBV6-1 and TRBJ2-1, with 8 bases that match TRBD2. CDR1 is MNHNS, CDR2 SASEGT, per germline. V shed 4 bases and J 6 bases; nucleotides not matched to a gene: 11. The CDR3 runs 16 residues. The DNA of the CDR3 is TGTGCCAGCAGTGGGGATAGCGGGACCGTCAGCAATGAGCAGTTCTTC. Residues: CASSGDSGTVSNEQFF.

About this clone itself: Distinct nucleotide sequences in the sample also encode this CDR3. The chain is built from TRBV27 and TRBJ1-2; D is unclear. The germline V and J ends were trimmed by 4 bases and 8 bases, with 8 bases remaining between them. CDR1 and CDR2 from the germline V gene are MNHEY and SMNVEV (reference sequence). CDR3 length: 11 amino acids. CDR3 nucleotides: TGTGCCAGCAGTTCGGGGTACGGCTACACCTTC. This codes for CASSSGYGYTF.

The rearrangement joins TRBV28 to TRBJ2-7, with D maybe TRBD2 (6 bases). The length of the CDR3 is 14 residues. Trimming cost V 2 bases and J 0 bases, with 8 bases left between them. Germline CDR1 and CDR2: MDHEN and SYDVKM. Written as DNA, the CDR3 is TGTGCCAGCAGTTTAGCGGGGAACTCCTACGAGCAGTACTTC. Its protein is CASSLAGNSYEQYF.

The chain has TRBV11-2 and TRBJ2-1; D ambiguous. Germline loops: CDR1 SGHAT, CDR2 FQNNGV. V was trimmed by 1 base and J by 9 bases, leaving 7 bases between them. The CDR3 is 12 residues long. The CDR3 sequence: CASSLGVLEQFF. The CDR3 region has the DNA TGTGCCAGCAGCTTAGGGGTTCTTGAGCAGTTCTTC. Using reference TRBV11-2 and TRBJ2-1 for the parts outside the CDR3, the full variable domain is EAGVAQSPRYKIIEKRQSVAFWCNPISGHATLYWYQQILGQGPKLLIQFQNNGVVDDSQLPKDRFSAERLKGVDSTLKIQPAKLEDSAVYLCASSLGVLEQFFGPGTRLTVL.

The chain links TRBV4-1 to TRBJ2-1; 9 bases agree with TRBD2. Per the germline V gene, CDR1 is MGHRA and CDR2 is YSYEKL. V lost 4 bases, J lost 3 bases, and 4 bases stayed unmatched. The CDR3 runs to 15 residues. The CDR3 loop reads CASSPSGRYYNEQFF. CDR3 nucleotide sequence: TGCGCCAGCAGCCCAAGCGGGAGGTACTACAATGAGCAGTTCTTC.

The chain links TRBV2 to TRBJ2-5; TRBD1 matches at 8 bases. With the DNA end fitting TRBJ2-7 better, the J assignment may be wrong. The CDR3 runs 16 residues. Germline CDR1 is SNHLY and CDR2 is FYNNEI. The CDR3 loop is CASSFTWTGLRYEQYF. CDR3 sequence (DNA): TGTGCCAGCAGTTTCACCTGGACAGGGCTACGGTACGAGCAGTACTTC.

The chain combines TRBV27 with TRBJ2-7, with D perhaps given as TRBD1 or TRBD2 (6 bases each). V was clipped by 5 bases and J by 5 bases, with 22 bases between them. The CDR3 totals 16 residues. CDR1 MNHEY and CDR2 SMNVEV come from the germline V gene (reference sequence). CDR3 in amino acids: CASSPSRGHSPNEQYF. CDR3 in DNA: TGTGCCAGCAGTCCCTCGCGGGGACATTCCCCTAACGAGCAGTACTTC.

The rearrangement links TRBV2 to TRBJ2-7; D remains ambiguous. The V end lost 7 bases, the J end lost 2 bases, and 9 bases lay between the germline ends. This CDR3 is 12 amino acids long. In germline, CDR1 is SNHLY, CDR2 FYNNEI. The CDR3 loop is CASTGVAYEQYF. DNA of the CDR3: TGTGCCAGCACTGGGGTGGCCTACGAGCAGTACTTC.

This chain joins TRBV30 and TRBJ1-2, with D uncertain. The germline gives CDR1 GTSNPN, CDR2 SVGIG (reference sequence). The CDR3 contains 12 residues. Trimming stripped 3 bases from V and 12 bases from J, with 17 bases between. The CDR3 DNA is TGTGCCTGGAGCCCACATGGAGGTGATGACACCTTC. It translates to CAWSPHGGDDTF.

This clone was seen only once. The rearrangement links TRBV6-5 to TRBJ2-5; the D gene is possibly TRBD1 (5 bases). Trimming pared 8 bases from V and 6 bases from J, leaving 13 bases between. The CDR3 is 12 residues long. Germline V gene lookup returns CDR1 MNHEY and CDR2 SVGAGI. The CDR3 DNA reads as TGTGCCAGCGTTGGAACAGGAAAGACCCAGTACTTC. It is translated as CASVGTGKTQYF.

J is TRBJ2-2 and V is TRBV28, with D possibly being TRBD2 (6 bases). Germline V lookup: CDR1 MDHEN, CDR2 SYDVKM. The V and J ends lost 6 bases and 4 bases respectively, with 18 bases between them. The CDR3 has 16 amino acids. The CDR3 loop reads CASRRLDGSITGELFF. The CDR3 nucleotides read TGTGCCAGCAGGCGATTAGACGGGAGTATCACCGGGGAGCTGTTTTTT.

This chain connects TRBV19 to TRBJ1-3; D gene unclear. The V end lost 5 bases, the J end lost 0 bases, and 5 bases lay between the germline ends. CDR3 size: 13 residues. CDR1 and CDR2 from the germline V gene are LNHDA and SQIVND (reference sequence). The chain's CDR3 is CASSAYSGNTIYF. The CDR3 coding sequence is TGTGCCAGTAGTGCGTACTCTGGAAACACCATATATTTT.

This chain joins TRBV7-2 and TRBJ1-5; a possible D gene is TRBD1 (6 bases). The CDR3 runs to 14 residues. Trimming pared 0 bases from V and 7 bases from J, leaving 10 bases between. Per the germline V gene, CDR1 is SGHTA and CDR2 is FQGNSA. The CDR3 nucleotides are TGTGCCAGCAGCTTAGCTACAGGGCAGCAGCCCCAGCATTTT. This gives the protein CASSLATGQQPQHF. The whole variable domain, remainder taken from reference TRBV7-2 and TRBJ1-5, is GAGVSQSPSNKVTEKGKDVELRCDPISGHTALYWYRQSLGQGLEFLIYFQGNSAPDKSGLPSDRFSAERTGGSVSTLTIQRTQQEDSAVYLCASSLATGQQPQHFGDGTRLSIL.

This clone showed up just once. The chain couples TRBV4-1 to TRBJ2-7; 7 bases are shared with TRBD2. The CDR3 sequence is 15 residues long. The germline V gene has CDR1 MGHRA and CDR2 YSYEKL. V was clipped by 2 bases and J by 4 bases; unmatched bases: 8. This chain's CDR3 is CASSQIMGGGYEQYF. The CDR3 nucleotides read TGCGCCAGCAGCCAAATAATGGGGGGAGGGTACGAGCAGTACTTC.

This chain joins TRBV28 and TRBJ2-2; TRBD2 agrees at 7 bases. V lost 6 bases, J lost 6 bases, and 1 base stayed unmatched. CDR3 length: 12 residues. Germline lookup yields CDR1 MDHEN and CDR2 SYDVKM. The CDR3: CASSGGSGELFF. The CDR3 nucleotides are TGTGCCAGCAGCGGGGGGTCCGGGGAGCTGTTTTTT.